Listed below are T cell receptor beta chains from one sample, sequenced in a study of multiple sclerosis patients with progressive multifocal leukoencephalopathy. The method was immunoSEQ multiplex PCR; TCRdb's version includes in-frame clones alone and lacks a portion of them. The sample holds some 31,000 clones, roughly 90% seen once. The sample was PBMCs, taken from a patient treated with natalizumab. Receptors were obtained from a human donor with progressive multifocal leukoencephalopathy. Each CDR3 is given with its conserved first and last residue.

v_call: TRBV6-1; cdr3_length: 14; j_call: TRBJ2-2; cdr3_aa: CASSNLANTGELFF
v_call: TRBV18; cdr3_length: 15; j_call: TRBJ2-6; cdr3_aa: CASSPQFPGANVLTF
v_call: TRBV7-2; cdr3_length: 11; j_call: TRBJ1-1; cdr3_aa: CASSFRTEAFF
v_call: TRBV15; cdr3_length: 13; j_call: TRBJ2-5; cdr3_aa: CATSTRVLETQYF
v_call: TRBV25-1; cdr3_length: 14; j_call: TRBJ1-1; cdr3_aa: CASSGTGVHTEAFF
v_call: TRBV4-1; cdr3_length: 18; j_call: TRBJ1-2; cdr3_aa: CASSQDGQGGQANYGYTF
v_call: TRBV18; cdr3_length: 16; j_call: TRBJ1-4; cdr3_aa: CASTQHRGDGNEKLFF
v_call: TRBV2; cdr3_length: 15; j_call: TRBJ1-5; cdr3_aa: CASSGRQGPNQPQHF
v_call: TRBV19; cdr3_length: 15; j_call: TRBJ1-2; cdr3_aa: CASSVGTGIYDGYTF
v_call: TRBV28; cdr3_length: 12; j_call: TRBJ2-1; cdr3_aa: CASAPRRNEQFF
v_call: TRBV2; cdr3_length: 16; j_call: TRBJ2-3; cdr3_aa: CASRFWTGLSADTQYF
v_call: TRBV18; cdr3_length: 16; j_call: TRBJ1-1; cdr3_aa: CASSPPFNRGRTEAFF